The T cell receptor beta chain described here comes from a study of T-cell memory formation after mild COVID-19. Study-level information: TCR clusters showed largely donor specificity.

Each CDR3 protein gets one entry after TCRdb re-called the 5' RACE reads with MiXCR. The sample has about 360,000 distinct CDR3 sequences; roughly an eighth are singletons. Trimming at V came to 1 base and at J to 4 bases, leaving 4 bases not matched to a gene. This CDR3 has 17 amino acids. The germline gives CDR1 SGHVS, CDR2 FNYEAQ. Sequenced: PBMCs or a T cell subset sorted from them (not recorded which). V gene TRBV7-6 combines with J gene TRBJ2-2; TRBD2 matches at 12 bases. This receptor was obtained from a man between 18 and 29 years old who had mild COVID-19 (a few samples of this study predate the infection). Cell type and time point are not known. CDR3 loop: CASSLESSGGATGELFF. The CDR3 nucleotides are TGTGCCAGCAGCTTAGAATCTAGCGGGGGGGCCACCGGGGAGCTGTTTTTT. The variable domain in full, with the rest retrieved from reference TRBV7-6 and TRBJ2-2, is GAGVSQSPRYKVTKRGQDVALRCDPISGHVSLYWYRQALGQGPEFLTYFNYEAQQDKSGLPNDRFSAERPEGSISTLTIQRTEQRDSAMYRCASSLESSGGATGELFFGEGSRLTVL.